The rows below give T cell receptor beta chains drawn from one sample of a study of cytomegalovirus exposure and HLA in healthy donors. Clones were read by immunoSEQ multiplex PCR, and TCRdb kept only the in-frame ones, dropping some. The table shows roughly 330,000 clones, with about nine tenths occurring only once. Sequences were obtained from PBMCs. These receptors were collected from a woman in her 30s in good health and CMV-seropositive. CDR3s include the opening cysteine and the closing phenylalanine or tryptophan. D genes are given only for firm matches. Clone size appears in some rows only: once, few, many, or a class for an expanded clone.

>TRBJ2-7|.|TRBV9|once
CASSVAIRVFSYEQYF
TGTGCCAGCAGCGTAGCTATCAGGGTCTTTAGCTACGAGCAGTACTTC
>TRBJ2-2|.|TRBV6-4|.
CASSDSGTGELFF
TGTGCCAGCAGTGACTCGGGAACCGGGGAGCTGTTTTTT
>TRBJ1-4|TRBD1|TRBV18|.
CASSLGQGLFF
TGTGCCAGCTCGCTAGGACAGGGCTTGTTTTTT
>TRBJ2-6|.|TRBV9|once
CASSVWGGANVLTF
TGTGCCAGCAGCGTATGGGGTGGGGCCAACGTCCTGACTTTC
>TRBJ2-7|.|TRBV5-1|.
CASSLDFNYEQYF
TGCGCCAGCAGCTTGGATTTTAACTACGAGCAGTACTTC
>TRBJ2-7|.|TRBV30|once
CAWSTHDEQYF
TGTGCCTGGAGTACCCACGATGAGCAGTACTTC
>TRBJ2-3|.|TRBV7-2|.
CASRASGTTQYF
TGTGCCAGCAGGGCCTCCGGGACTACGCAGTATTTT
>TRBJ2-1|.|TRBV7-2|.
CASSLETGNEQFF
TGTGCCAGCAGCCTAGAGACGGGTAATGAGCAGTTCTTC
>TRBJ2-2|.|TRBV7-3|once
CASSGANTGELFF
TGTGCCAGCAGCGGGGCGAACACCGGGGAGCTGTTTTTT
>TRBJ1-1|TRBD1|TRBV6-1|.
CASSDFLGQGLRNTEAFF
TGTGCCAGCAGTGACTTCCTAGGACAGGGACTTAGGAACACTGAAGCTTTCTTT
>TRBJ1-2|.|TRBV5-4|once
CASSLVGGYDGYTF
TGTGCCAGCAGCTTGGTGGGGGGATATGATGGCTACACCTTC
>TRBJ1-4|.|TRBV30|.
CAWNRPGVNEKLFF
TGTGCCTGGAACCGTCCGGGAGTTAATGAAAAACTGTTTTTT
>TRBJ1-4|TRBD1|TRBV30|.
CAWSGTGVAEKLFF
TGTGCCTGGAGTGGCACAGGGGTGGCTGAAAAACTGTTTTTT
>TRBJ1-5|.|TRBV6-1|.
CASSDRWTNQPQHF
TGTGCCAGCAGTGACAGGTGGACCAATCAGCCCCAGCATTTT
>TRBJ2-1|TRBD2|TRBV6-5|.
CASSWWREGTNEQFF
TGTGCCAGCAGTTGGTGGCGGGAGGGCACCAATGAGCAGTTCTTC
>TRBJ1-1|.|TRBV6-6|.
CASSPEAFF
TGTGCCAGCAGTCCTGAAGCTTTCTTT
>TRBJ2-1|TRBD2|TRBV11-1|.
CASSALAGDSYNEQFF
TGTGCCAGCAGCGCGCTAGCGGGAGATTCCTACAATGAGCAGTTCTTC
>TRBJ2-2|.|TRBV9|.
CASSVDGSGELFF
TGTGCCAGCAGCGTAGATGGGTCCGGGGAGCTGTTTTTT
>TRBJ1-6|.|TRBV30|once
CASTQTGTSNNSPLHF
TGTGCCTCCACTCAGACCGGGACATCCAATAATTCACCCCTCCACTTT
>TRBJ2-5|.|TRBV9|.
CASSRTVGPTRETQYF
TGTGCCAGCAGCAGAACCGTCGGACCCACTCGGGAGACCCAGTACTTC
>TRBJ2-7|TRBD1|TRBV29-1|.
CSVEAGTGDDYEQYF
TGCAGCGTTGAAGCCGGGACAGGGGATGACTACGAACAGTACTTC
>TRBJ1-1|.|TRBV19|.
CASSIGGQAEAFF
TGTGCCAGTAGTATAGGGGGACAAGCCGAAGCTTTCTTT
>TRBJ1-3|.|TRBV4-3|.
CASSQSPLAGNTIYF
TGCGCCAGCAGCCAGTCCCCTTTGGCGGGAAACACCATATATTTT
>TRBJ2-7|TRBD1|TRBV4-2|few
CASSRGAGTGGSGEQYF
TGTGCCAGCAGTCGGGGAGCCGGGACAGGGGGATCGGGGGAGCAGTACTTC
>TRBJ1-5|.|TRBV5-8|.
CASSLDGHGNQPQHF
TGTGCCAGCAGCTTGGACGGGCACGGCAATCAGCCCCAGCATTTT
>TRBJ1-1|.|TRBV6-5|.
CASSYDGTEAFF
TGTGCCAGCAGTTACGACGGCACTGAAGCTTTCTTT
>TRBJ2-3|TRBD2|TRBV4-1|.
CASSQPAGGPSTDTQYF
TGCGCCAGCAGCCAGCCGGCGGGAGGCCCTAGCACAGATACGCAGTATTTT
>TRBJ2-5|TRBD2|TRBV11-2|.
CASSHRLAGHQETQYF
TGTGCCAGCAGCCACCGACTAGCGGGACACCAAGAGACCCAGTACTTC
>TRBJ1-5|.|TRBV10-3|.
CAISGAGNQPQHF
TGTGCCATCAGTGGGGCGGGGAATCAGCCCCAGCATTTT
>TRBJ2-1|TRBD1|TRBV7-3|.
CASSLRPGQGHNEQFF
TGTGCCAGCAGCTTACGTCCAGGACAGGGGCACAATGAGCAGTTCTTC
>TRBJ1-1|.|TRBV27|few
CASSLFGQLNTEAFF
TGTGCCAGCAGTTTATTTGGTCAACTGAACACTGAAGCTTTCTTT
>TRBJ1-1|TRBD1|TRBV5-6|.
CASSFRGASTEAFF
TGTGCCAGCAGCTTCAGGGGGGCCAGCACTGAAGCTTTCTTT
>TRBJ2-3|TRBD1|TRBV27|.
CASSLLGQNTQYF
TGTGCCAGCAGTTTACTGGGACAGAATACGCAGTATTTT
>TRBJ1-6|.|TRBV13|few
CASSLVSRGGSPLHF
TGTGCCAGCAGCTTAGTGTCCAGGGGAGGTTCACCCCTCCACTTT
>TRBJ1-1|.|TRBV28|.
CASSLPPGGTEAFF
TGTGCCAGCAGTTTACCCCCCGGGGGCACTGAAGCTTTCTTT
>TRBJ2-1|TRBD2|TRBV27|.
CASSLRIAGGDNEQFF
TGTGCCAGCAGTTTACGTATAGCGGGGGGCGACAATGAGCAGTTCTTC
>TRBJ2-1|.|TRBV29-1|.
CSVLPLDSYNEQFF
TGCAGCGTTCTACCACTAGATTCCTACAATGAGCAGTTCTTC
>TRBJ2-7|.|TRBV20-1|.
CSGGFLREQYF
TGCAGTGGGGGGTTCTTAAGGGAGCAGTACTTC
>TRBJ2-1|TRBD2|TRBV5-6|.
CASSPLGGGSRNEQFF
TGTGCCAGCAGCCCCTTAGGCGGGGGGTCACGAAATGAGCAGTTCTTC
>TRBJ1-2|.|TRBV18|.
CASSPPGLYYGYTF
TGTGCCAGCTCACCCCCGGGTCTGTACTATGGCTACACCTTC
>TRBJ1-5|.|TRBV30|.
CAWSVQENQPQHF
TGTGCCTGGAGTGTCCAGGAGAATCAGCCCCAGCATTTT
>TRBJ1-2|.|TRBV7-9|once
CASSLGGAGYTF
TGTGCCAGCAGCTTAGGAGGGGCTGGCTACACCTTC
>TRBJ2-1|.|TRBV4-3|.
CASSQDRAVLYNEQFF
TGCGCCAGCAGCCAAGATCGGGCCGTTCTCTACAATGAGCAGTTCTTC
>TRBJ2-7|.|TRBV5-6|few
CASSPGQSNYEQYF
TGTGCCAGCAGCCCCGGACAGAGTAACTACGAGCAGTACTTC
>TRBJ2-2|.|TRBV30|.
CARRGANTGELFF
TGTGCCCGACGGGGGGCCAACACCGGGGAGCTGTTTTTT
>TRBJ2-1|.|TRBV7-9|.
CASSLGNSTGSGEFF
TGTGCCAGCAGCTTAGGGAACAGCACAGGGTCGGGGGAGTTCTTC
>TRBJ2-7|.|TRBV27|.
CASSPTRGLLASSAYEQYF
TGTGCCAGCAGTCCCACCCGTGGACTCCTTGCCAGCAGCGCCTACGAGCAGTACTTC
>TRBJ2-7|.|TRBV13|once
CASSLSGDTYEQYF
TGTGCCAGCAGCTTATCCGGGGATACCTACGAGCAGTACTTC
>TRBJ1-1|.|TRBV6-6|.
CASSLGSMNTEAFF
TGTGCCAGCAGTTTAGGGTCCATGAACACTGAAGCTTTCTTT
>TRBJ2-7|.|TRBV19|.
CASSIFGGSAYEQYF
TGTGCCAGTAGTATATTTGGGGGATCCGCCTACGAGCAGTACTTC
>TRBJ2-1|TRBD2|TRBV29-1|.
CSVEDGTTPNEQFF
TGCAGCGTTGAAGACGGGACTACCCCCAATGAGCAGTTCTTC
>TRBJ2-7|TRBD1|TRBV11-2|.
CASSLGLTGQGPSSYEQYF
TGTGCCAGCAGCTTAGGGTTAACGGGACAGGGCCCAAGCTCCTACGAGCAGTACTTC
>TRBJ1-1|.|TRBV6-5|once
CASSSTGTVNTEAFF
TGTGCCAGCAGCTCCACCGGGACGGTGAACACTGAAGCTTTCTTT
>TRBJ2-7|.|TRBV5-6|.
CASSFQGISPYEQYF
TGTGCCAGCAGCTTTCAGGGGATTAGTCCCTACGAGCAGTACTTC